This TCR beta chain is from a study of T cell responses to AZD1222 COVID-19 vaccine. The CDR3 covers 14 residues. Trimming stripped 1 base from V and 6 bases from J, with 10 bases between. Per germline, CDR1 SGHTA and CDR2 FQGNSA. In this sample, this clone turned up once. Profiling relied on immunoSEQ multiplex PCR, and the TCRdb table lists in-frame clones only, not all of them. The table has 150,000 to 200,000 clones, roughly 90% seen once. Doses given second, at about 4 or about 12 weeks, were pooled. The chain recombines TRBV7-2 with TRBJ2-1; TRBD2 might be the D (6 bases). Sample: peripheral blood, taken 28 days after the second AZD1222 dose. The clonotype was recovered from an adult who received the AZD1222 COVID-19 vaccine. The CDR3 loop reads CASSLGGSGNEQFF. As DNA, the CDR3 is TGTGCCAGCAGCTTAGGCGGTAGCGGCAATGAGCAGTTCTTC.